One and the same sample provided the 9 T cell receptor beta chains below, sequenced in a study of Ad26.COV2.S vaccination and SARS-CoV-2 variants. Treatment here: approximately 18 received Ad26.COV2.S at low or high dose, single or two shots; roughly five received placebo; per-sample allocation not given. Following the first vaccine or placebo injection, samples were taken on day 63. Sequencing used immunoSEQ multiplex PCR; TCRdb keeps in-frame clones, though not all of them. The sample includes some 460,000 clones, 70% to 90% seen only once; the top ten take around 1.6%. The sequencing here drew on peripheral blood, taken in a trial of Ad26.COV2.S vaccine versus placebo. The receptors here all came from a person aged 18 to 59 who received the Ad26.COV2.S COVID-19 vaccine or a placebo.

V gene TRBV3-1 (or the pseudogene TRBV3-2) combines with J gene TRBJ1-1; possibly TRBD1 for D (5 bases). Germline values: CDR1 LGHDT, CDR2 YNNKEL (reference sequence). This CDR3 has 15 amino acids. Between the trimmed V and J ends, which lost 4 bases and 4 bases, there was a span of 16 bases. The CDR3 coding sequence is TGTGCCAGCAGCCCCGGTGTTGCCGGGGGCACTGAAGCTTTCTTT. Its translation: CASSPGVAGGTEAFF.

This chain links TRBV11-2 with TRBJ2-1; D not resolved. From germline, CDR1 is SGHAT and CDR2 FQNNGV. V was cut by 1 base and J by 7 bases, with 5 bases left in between. The CDR3 contains 12 residues. The CDR3 DNA follows: TGTGCCAGCAGCTTAGGGTTAAATGAGCAGTTCTTC. Amino acid sequence: CASSLGLNEQFF.

The V gene is TRBV6-5, the J gene TRBJ2-1, with 12 positions matching TRBD2. Germline-derived CDR1 and CDR2 are MNHEY and SVGAGI. The CDR3 covers 16 residues. Unmatched junction bases numbered 3, after V lost 2 bases and J lost 4 bases. The CDR3 nucleotides are TGTGCCAGCAGTTACGGGACTAGCGGGTTGTACAATGAGCAGTTCTTC. It translates to CASSYGTSGLYNEQFF.

The V call is TRBV7-2, the J call TRBJ2-7; D gene uncertain. Per germline, CDR1 SGHTA and CDR2 FQGNSA. The ends were cut back, 5 bases at V and 0 bases at J, with 17 bases in the middle. The CDR3 runs 16 residues. The CDR3 DNA reads as TGTGCCAGCAGCGACCATATACTTATACCCTCCTACGAGCAGTACTTC. Amino acids: CASSDHILIPSYEQYF. The complete variable domain, with remaining parts taken from reference TRBV7-2 and TRBJ2-7, reads GAGVSQSPSNKVTEKGKDVELRCDPISGHTALYWYRQSLGQGLEFLIYFQGNSAPDKSGLPSDRFSAERTGGSVSTLTIQRTQQEDSAVYLCASSDHILIPSYEQYFGPGTRLTVT.

The table lists this clone with a count of one. Other DNA sequences in the same sample also yield this CDR3. The V call is TRBV18, the J call TRBJ1-2; 9 bases line up with TRBD1. With 3 bases clipped from V and 3 bases from J, the junction kept 5 bases outside the gene matches. The germline gives CDR1 KGHSH, CDR2 LQKENI. The CDR3 consists of 15 residues. DNA of the CDR3: TGTGCCAGCTCACCCCGGGACAGGGTAGACTATGGCTACACCTTC. Amino acid sequence: CASSPRDRVDYGYTF.

V is TRBV6-2 or TRBV6-3 and J is TRBJ2-7; D remains unclear. Germline lookup yields CDR1 MNHEY and CDR2 SVGEGT. V lost 6 bases, J lost 8 bases, and 17 bases lay in between. The CDR3 spans 13 residues. Here the CDR3 reads CASSPPYAAQQYF. The CDR3 bases are TGTGCCAGCAGCCCTCCATATGCGGCCCAGCAGTACTTC.

The V call is TRBV7-3, the J call TRBJ2-3, with D tentatively TRBD2 (5 bases). The CDR3 spans 14 residues. Germline loops: CDR1 SGHTA, CDR2 FQGTGA. V shed 6 bases and J shed 1 base, with 11 bases lying between them. CDR3 sequence: CASSSGVRTDTQYF. The CDR3 coding sequence is TGTGCCAGCAGTTCCGGGGTTCGCACAGATACGCAGTATTTT.

J is TRBJ1-4 and V is TRBV28; D may be TRBD1 (5 bases). The ends were cut back, 7 bases at V and 8 bases at J, with 11 bases in the middle. From germline, CDR1 is MDHEN and CDR2 SYDVKM. This CDR3 has 12 residues. The CDR3 loop reads CASTAPGEKLFF. As DNA, the CDR3 is TGTGCCAGCACCGCGCCAGGGGAAAAACTGTTTTTT.

This chain joins TRBV7-9 and TRBJ2-7, with a possible D match to TRBD1 (5 bases). The V gene lost 1 base and the J gene lost 6 bases, with 13 bases spanning the gap. The CDR3 contains 14 residues. Germline CDR1 is SEHNR and CDR2 is FQNEAQ (reference sequence). The CDR3 sequence is CASSLEIVGAEQYF. Written as DNA, the CDR3 is TGTGCCAGCAGCTTAGAAATTGTAGGGGCCGAGCAGTACTTC.